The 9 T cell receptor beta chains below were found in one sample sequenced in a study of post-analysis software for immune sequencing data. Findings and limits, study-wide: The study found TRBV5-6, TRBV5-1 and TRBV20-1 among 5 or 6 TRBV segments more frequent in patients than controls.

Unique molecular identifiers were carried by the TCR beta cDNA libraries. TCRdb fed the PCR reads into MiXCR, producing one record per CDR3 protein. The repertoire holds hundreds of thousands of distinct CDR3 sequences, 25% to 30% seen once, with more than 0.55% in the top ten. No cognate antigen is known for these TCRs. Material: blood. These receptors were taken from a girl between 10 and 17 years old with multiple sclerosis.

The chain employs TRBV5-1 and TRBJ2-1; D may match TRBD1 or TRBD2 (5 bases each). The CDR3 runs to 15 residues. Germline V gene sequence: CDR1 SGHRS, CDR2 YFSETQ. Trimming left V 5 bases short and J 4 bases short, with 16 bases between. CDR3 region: CASRGDRTLYNEQFF. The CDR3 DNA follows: TGCGCCAGCAGGGGGGATCGGACCCTGTACAATGAGCAGTTCTTC.

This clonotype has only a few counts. The CDR3 sequence is CASIQPGHEQFF. CDR3 nucleotide sequence: TGTGCCAGCATTCAACCGGGACACGAGCAGTTCTTC. This rearrangement joins TRBV12-3 or TRBV12-4 to TRBJ2-1, with D possibly TRBD1 on 6 matching bases. The CDR3 covers 12 residues. Trimming removed 7 bases at V and 10 bases at J, with 14 bases between.

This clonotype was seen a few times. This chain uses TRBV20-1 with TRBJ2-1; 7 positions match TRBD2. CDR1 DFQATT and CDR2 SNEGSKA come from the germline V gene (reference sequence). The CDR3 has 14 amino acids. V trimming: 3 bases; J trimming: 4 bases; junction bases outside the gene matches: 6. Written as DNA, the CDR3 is TGCAGTGCTAGTCAAGCGGGGACTTACAATGAGCAGTTCTTC. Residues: CSASQAGTYNEQFF.

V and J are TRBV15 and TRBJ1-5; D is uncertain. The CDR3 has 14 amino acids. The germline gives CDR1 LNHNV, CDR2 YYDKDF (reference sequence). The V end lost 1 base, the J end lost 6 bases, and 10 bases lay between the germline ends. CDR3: CATSRVIGGQPQHF. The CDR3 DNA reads TGTGCCACCAGCAGAGTGATCGGAGGTCAGCCCCAGCATTTT.

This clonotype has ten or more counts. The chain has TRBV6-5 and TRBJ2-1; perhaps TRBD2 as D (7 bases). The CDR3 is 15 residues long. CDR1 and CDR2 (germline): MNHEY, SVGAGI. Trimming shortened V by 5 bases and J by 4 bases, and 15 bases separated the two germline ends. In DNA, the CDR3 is TGTGCCAGCAGTGCCGGCGGGGGCCGGTACAATGAGCAGTTCTTC. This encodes CASSAGGGRYNEQFF.

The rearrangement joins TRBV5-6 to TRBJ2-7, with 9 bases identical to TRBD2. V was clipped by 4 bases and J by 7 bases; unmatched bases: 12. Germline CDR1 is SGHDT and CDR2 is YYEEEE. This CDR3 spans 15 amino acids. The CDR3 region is CASSTQSGGPKEQYF. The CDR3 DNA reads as TGTGCCAGCAGCACCCAGAGCGGGGGGCCGAAGGAGCAGTACTTC. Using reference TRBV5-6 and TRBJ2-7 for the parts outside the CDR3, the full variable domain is DAGVTQSPTHLIKTRGQQVTLRCSPKSGHDTVSWYQQALGQGPQFIFQYYEEEERQRGNFPDRFSGHQFPNYSSELNVNALLLGDSALYLCASSTQSGGPKEQYFGPGTRLTVT.

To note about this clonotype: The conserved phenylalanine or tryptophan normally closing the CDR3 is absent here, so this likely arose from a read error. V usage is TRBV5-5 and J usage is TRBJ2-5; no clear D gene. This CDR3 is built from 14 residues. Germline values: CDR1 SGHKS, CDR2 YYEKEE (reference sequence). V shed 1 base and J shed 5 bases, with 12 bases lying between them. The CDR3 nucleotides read TGTGCCAGCAGCTTGTGGGGAACCGGGGAGACCCAGTACTGC. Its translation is CASSLWGTGETQYC.

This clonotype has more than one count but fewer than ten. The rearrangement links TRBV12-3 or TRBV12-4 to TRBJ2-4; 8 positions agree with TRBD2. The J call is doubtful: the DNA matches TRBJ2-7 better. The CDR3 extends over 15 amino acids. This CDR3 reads CASSLVGGLVHEQYF. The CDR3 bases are TGTGCCAGCAGTTTAGTGGGGGGACTAGTACACGAGCAGTACTTC.

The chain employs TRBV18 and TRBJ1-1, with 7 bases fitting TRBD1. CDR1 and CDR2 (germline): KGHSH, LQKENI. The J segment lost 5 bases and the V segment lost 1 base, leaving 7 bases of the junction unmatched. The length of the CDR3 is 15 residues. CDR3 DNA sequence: TGTGCCAGCTCACCACTTGGGAGGGGGCAAACTGAAGCTTTCTTT. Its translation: CASSPLGRGQTEAFF.